This entry features one TCR beta chain sequence. The data belong to a study of T cells in Graves' hyperthyroidism and ophthalmopathy. At the level of the study: At the time of initial diagnosis and before any treatment, peripheral blood was collected.

Patients aged 18 to 65 had newly diagnosed hyperthyroidism of under 2 months' duration. Researchers amplified the TCR beta CDR3 regions from RNA transcripts. RT-PCR in the first round (using the HTBI primer set) targeted the TCR CDR3. TCRdb used MiXCR to reprocess the multiplex PCR reads, holding one entry per CDR3 protein. The profile shows 340,000 or so distinct CDR3 sequences, 21% of them singletons. The sample taken for sequencing was blood. This TCR was sampled from a woman aged 50 to 60 with Graves' hyperthyroidism.

The CDR3 DNA reads TGTGCCAGTAGGGATAGCGGGGTTACCGGGGAGCTGTTTTTT. Its protein is CASRDSGVTGELFF. This chain joins TRBV19 and TRBJ2-2; 8 bases match TRBD2. The germline V gene encodes CDR1 LNHDA and CDR2 SQIVND (reference sequence). V dropped 6 bases and J dropped 5; count of bases not matched to a gene: 5. CDR3 size: 14 residues.